This passage covers 5 T cell receptor beta chains from one sample sequenced in a study of T cells after yellow fever vaccination. TCRdb re-called the 5' RACE reads through MiXCR, storing one row per CDR3 protein. The sample carries a few hundred thousand distinct CDR3 sequences, over 4% recorded once. The sequencing here drew on PBMCs, taken 5 days after the yellow fever booster vaccination. The receptors shown here come from a man in his late teens or twenties who received the YFV17D yellow fever vaccine.

The table lists this clonotype with a few counts. The J gene is TRBJ2-1, the V gene TRBV5-1, with TRBD2 matching over 12 bases. Per germline, CDR1 SGHRS and CDR2 YFSETQ. V lost 7 bases to trimming and J lost 7 bases; unmatched junction nucleotides: 12. This CDR3 region has 16 residues. Here the CDR3 DNA reads TGCGCCAGCTACTTGACTAGCGGGGGATTTGAAAATGAGCAGTTCTTC. Its translation: CASYLTSGGFENEQFF. Based on the CDR3 plus reference TRBV5-1 and TRBJ2-1, the full variable domain is KAGVTQTPRYLIKTRGQQVTLSCSPISGHRSVSWYQQTPGQGLQFLFEYFSETQRNKGNFPGRFSGRQFSNSRSEMNVSTLELGDSALYLCASYLTSGGFENEQFFGPGTRLTVL.

This sequence joins TRBV4-3 and TRBJ2-2; 7 bases map to TRBD1. There are 16 residues in the CDR3. Germline loops: CDR1 LGHNA, CDR2 YSLEER. Unmatched junction bases numbered 2, after V lost 1 base and J lost 0 bases. CDR3 nucleotides: TGCGCCAGCAGCCAAGTTGGGACAGCGAACACCGGGGAGCTGTTTTTT. Its protein is CASSQVGTANTGELFF.

There are many counts of this clonotype. The chain uses TRBV7-8 and TRBJ1-1; the D is unclear. This CDR3 spans 15 amino acids. Germline CDR1 and CDR2: SGHVS and FQNEAQ. Trimming removed 6 bases at V and 1 base at J, with 15 bases between. The CDR3 protein is CASSLLNVGNTEAFF. The CDR3, as DNA: TGTGCCAGCAGTCTTCTAAACGTTGGGAACACTGAAGCTTTCTTT. Based on the CDR3 plus reference TRBV7-8 and TRBJ1-1, the full variable domain is GAGVSQSPRYKVAKRGQDVALRCDPISGHVSLFWYQQALGQGPEFLTYFQNEAQLDKSGLPSDRFFAERPEGSVSTLKIQRTQQEDSAVYLCASSLLNVGNTEAFFGQGTRLTVV.

The chain is built from TRBV28 and TRBJ1-6; D gene uncertain. This CDR3 region has 13 residues. Per germline, CDR1 MDHEN and CDR2 SYDVKM. Trimming cost V 8 bases and J 7 bases, with 12 bases left between them. CDR3 protein: CASQPDGNSPLHF. DNA of the CDR3: TGTGCCAGCCAGCCCGACGGAAATTCACCCCTCCACTTT.

V usage is TRBV18 and J usage is TRBJ2-5; D is unclear. The CDR3 is made up of 13 amino acids. V shed 2 bases and J shed 3 bases, with 7 bases lying between them. The germline V gene has CDR1 KGHSH and CDR2 LQKENI. This CDR3 reads CASSPITEETQYF. The CDR3, as DNA: TGTGCCAGCTCACCAATAACCGAAGAGACCCAGTACTTC.